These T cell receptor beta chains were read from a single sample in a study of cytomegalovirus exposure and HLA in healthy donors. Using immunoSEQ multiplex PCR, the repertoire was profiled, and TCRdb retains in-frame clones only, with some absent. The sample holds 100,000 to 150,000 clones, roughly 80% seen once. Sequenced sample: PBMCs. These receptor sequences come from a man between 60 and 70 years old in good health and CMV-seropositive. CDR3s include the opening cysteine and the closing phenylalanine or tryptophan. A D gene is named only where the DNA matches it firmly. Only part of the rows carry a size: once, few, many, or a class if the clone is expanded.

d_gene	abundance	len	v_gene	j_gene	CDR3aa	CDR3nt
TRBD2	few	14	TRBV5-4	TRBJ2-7	CASSPTIGLAPEYF	TGTGCCAGCAGCCCGACGATAGGACTAGCCCCCGAGTACTTC
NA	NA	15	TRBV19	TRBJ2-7	CASSPQPTGTYEQYF	TGTGCCAGTAGTCCCCAACCGACTGGGACTTACGAGCAGTACTTC
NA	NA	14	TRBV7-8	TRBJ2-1	CASSLVGQNNEQFF	TGTGCCAGCAGCTTAGTTGGGCAGAACAATGAGCAGTTCTTC
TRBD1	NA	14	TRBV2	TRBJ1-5	CASKGQSLNQPQHF	TGTGCCAGCAAGGGACAGAGCCTCAATCAGCCCCAGCATTTT
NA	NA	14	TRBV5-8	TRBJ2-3	CASSLVVATDTQYF	TGTGCCAGCAGCTTGGTAGTTGCCACAGATACGCAGTATTTT
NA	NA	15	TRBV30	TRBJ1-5	CAWSAPGRGNQPQHF	TGTGCCTGGAGTGCCCCAGGGAGGGGAAATCAGCCCCAGCATTTT
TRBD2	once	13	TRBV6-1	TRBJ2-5	CASMGTSQETQYF	TGTGCCAGCATGGGGACTAGTCAAGAGACCCAGTACTTC
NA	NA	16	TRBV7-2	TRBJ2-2	CASSLRGRRGTGELFF	TGTGCCAGCAGCTTAAGAGGGAGGAGGGGCACCGGGGAGCTGTTTTTT
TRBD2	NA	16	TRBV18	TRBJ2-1	CASSPPGGGPYNEQFF	TGTGCCAGCTCACCCCCCGGGGGAGGGCCCTACAATGAGCAGTTCTTC
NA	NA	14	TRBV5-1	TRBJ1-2	CASSSLDSNYGYTF	TGCGCCAGCAGCTCTCTGGACAGTAACTATGGCTACACCTTC
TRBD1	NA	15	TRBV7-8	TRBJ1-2	CASSPGQDSLYGYTF	TGTGCCAGCAGCCCAGGACAGGATTCACTCTATGGCTACACCTTC
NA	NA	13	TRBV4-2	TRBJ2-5	CASSQSREETQYF	TGTGCCAGCAGCCAATCCAGGGAAGAGACCCAGTACTTC
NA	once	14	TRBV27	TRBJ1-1	CASRSGTMNTEAFF	TGTGCCAGCAGGTCGGGTACGATGAACACTGAAGCTTTCTTT
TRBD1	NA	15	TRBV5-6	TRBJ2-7	CASSSATGNTNEQYF	TGTGCCAGCAGCTCAGCGACAGGGAACACGAACGAGCAGTACTTC
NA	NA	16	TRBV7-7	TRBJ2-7	CASSPSIGAFSYEQYF	TGTGCCAGCAGCCCTTCGATAGGGGCCTTCTCCTACGAGCAGTACTTC
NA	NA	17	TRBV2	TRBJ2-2	CASSERASQGGTGELFF	TGTGCCAGCAGTGAACGGGCGTCGCAGGGGGGCACCGGGGAGCTGTTTTTT
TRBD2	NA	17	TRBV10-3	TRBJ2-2	CAITPTSGSGSVGELFF	TGTGCCATCACCCCGACTAGCGGGAGTGGGTCCGTCGGGGAGCTGTTTTTT
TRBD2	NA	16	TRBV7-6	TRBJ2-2	CASSLALAGSGGELFF	TGTGCCAGCAGCTTAGCCCTAGCGGGCTCCGGCGGGGAGCTGTTTTTT
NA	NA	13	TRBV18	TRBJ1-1	CASSPPFNTEAFF	TGTGCCAGCTCACCCCCTTTTAACACTGAAGCTTTCTTT
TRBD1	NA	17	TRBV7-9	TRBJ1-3	CASSLARQGSSGNTIYF	TGTGCCAGCAGCTTAGCACGACAGGGGAGCTCTGGAAACACCATATATTTT
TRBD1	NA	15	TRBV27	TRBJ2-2	CASSRGQGFPGELFF	TGTGCCAGCTCTAGGGGACAGGGGTTCCCCGGGGAGCTGTTTTTT
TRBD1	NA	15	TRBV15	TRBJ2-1	CATSREGQSINEQFF	TGTGCCACCAGCAGAGAGGGACAGTCCATCAATGAGCAGTTCTTC
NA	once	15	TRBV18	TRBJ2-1	CASSPLAASYNEQFF	TGTGCCAGCTCACCACTAGCGGCCTCCTACAATGAGCAGTTCTTC
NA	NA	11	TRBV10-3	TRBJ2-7	CAISDAYEQYF	TGTGCCATCAGTGACGCCTACGAGCAGTACTTC
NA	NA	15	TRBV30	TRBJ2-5	CAYILGRAYQETQYF	TGTGCTTATATCCTCGGGCGGGCCTACCAAGAGACCCAGTACTTC
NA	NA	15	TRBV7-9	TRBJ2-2	CASSPPPSPTGELFF	TGTGCCAGCAGCCCTCCACCCAGTCCCACCGGGGAGCTGTTTTTT
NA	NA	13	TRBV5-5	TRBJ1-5	CASSFAGEQPQHF	TGTGCCAGCAGCTTTGCAGGCGAACAGCCCCAGCATTTT
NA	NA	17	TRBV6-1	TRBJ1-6	CASSEALAGAGNSPLHF	TGTGCCAGCAGTGAAGCGCTGGCAGGGGCAGGGAATTCACCCCTCCACTTT
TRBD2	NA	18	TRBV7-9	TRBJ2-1	CASSLGTSGGALYNEQFF	TGTGCCAGCAGCTTGGGGACTAGCGGGGGGGCCCTCTACAATGAGCAGTTCTTC
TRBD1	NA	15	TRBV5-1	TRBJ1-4	CASSKTTGGFEKLFF	TGCGCCAGCAGCAAGACGACAGGGGGTTTCGAAAAACTGTTTTTT
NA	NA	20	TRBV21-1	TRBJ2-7	CASSKEGSGTGQPRGVEQYF	TGTGCCAGCAGCAAAGAAGGATCAGGGACAGGGCAACCGCGTGGGGTCGAGCAGTACTTC
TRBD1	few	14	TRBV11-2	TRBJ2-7	CASSLGQGPYEQYF	TGTGCCAGCAGCCTGGGACAGGGTCCCTACGAGCAGTACTTC
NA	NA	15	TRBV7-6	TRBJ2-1	CASSEGLNSYNEQFF	TGTGCCAGCAGCGAGGGACTGAACTCCTACAATGAGCAGTTCTTC
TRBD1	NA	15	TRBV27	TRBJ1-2	CASSRTGGSSLGYTF	TGTGCCAGCAGCCGGACAGGCGGCTCATCTCTTGGCTACACCTTC
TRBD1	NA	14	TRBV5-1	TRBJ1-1	CASKTTGGNTEAFF	TGCGCCAGCAAAACCACAGGGGGGAACACTGAAGCTTTCTTT
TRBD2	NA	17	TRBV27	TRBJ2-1	CASSLKTGLAGYNEQFF	TGTGCCAGCAGTTTAAAAACGGGGCTAGCGGGGTACAATGAGCAGTTCTTC
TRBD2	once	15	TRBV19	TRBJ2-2	CASSRGLAGTGELFF	TGTGCCAGTAGTAGGGGACTAGCGGGAACCGGGGAGCTGTTTTTT
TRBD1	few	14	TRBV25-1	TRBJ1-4	CASSGGQGGEKLFF	TGTGCCAGCTCCGGGGGACAGGGCGGGGAAAAACTGTTTTTT
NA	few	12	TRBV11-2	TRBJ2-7	CASSLMPGEQYF	TGTGCCAGCAGCTTAATGCCAGGCGAGCAGTACTTC
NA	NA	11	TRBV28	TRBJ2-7	CASSITSEQYF	TGTGCCAGCAGTATTACAAGCGAGCAGTACTTC
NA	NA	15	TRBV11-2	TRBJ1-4	CASSLWTAYNEKLFF	TGTGCCAGCAGCTTGTGGACAGCTTATAATGAAAAACTGTTTTTT
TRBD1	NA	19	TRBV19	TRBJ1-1	CASSTQGGQGHEVNTEAFF	TGTGCCAGTAGTACACAGGGGGGACAGGGGCACGAAGTGAACACTGAAGCTTTCTTT